These 17 T cell receptor beta chains came from one sample sequenced in a study of tumor-infiltrating lymphocytes in oesophageal squamous cell carcinoma (dated by TCRdb to the mid-2010s). The library came from PCR. Sequencing took place on an Illumina HiSeq 2000. TCRdb applied fastp at Q25 and MiXCR to the public reads, then kept only in-frame beta chains. Entries that share a CDR3 protein sequence are merged under the most common genes and DNA. The sample contains about 17,000 distinct CDR3 sequences, 50% of them found a single time. The ten largest clones capture 20% to 30% of the sample. The sequencing sample was made of esophageal tumor tissue. The source is a male donor with esophageal squamous cell carcinoma.

The chain recombines TRBV7-8 with TRBJ2-5; 8 nucleotides align to TRBD1. The J call may be wrong; the DNA end is better matched by TRBJ2-1. The CDR3 consists of 15 residues. Germline CDR1 SGHVS, CDR2 FQNEAQ. CDR3 loop: CASSLVQGAGNEQFF. In DNA form, the CDR3 reads TGTGCCAGCAGCTTAGTTCAGGGGGCGGGAAATGAGCAGTTCTTC.

The chain recombines TRBV7-6 with TRBJ2-1; 12 nucleotides align to TRBD2. Trimming at V came to 5 bases and at J to 12 bases, leaving 8 bases not matched to a gene. This CDR3 spans 14 amino acids. Germline lookup yields CDR1 SGHVS and CDR2 FNYEAQ. The CDR3 loop reads CASSHMTSGSWQFF. The CDR3 bases are TGTGCCAGCAGCCATATGACTAGCGGGAGTTGGCAGTTCTTC.

The V gene is TRBV24-1, the J gene TRBJ2-5; possibly TRBD1 for D (5 bases). There are 15 residues in the CDR3. Trimming left V 0 bases short and J 0 bases short, with 7 bases between. Germline V lookup: CDR1 KGHDR, CDR2 SFDVKD. The CDR3 here is CATSDLSRDQETQYF. The CDR3 DNA sequence: TGTGCCACCAGTGATTTGTCCAGGGACCAAGAGACCCAGTACTTC.

The sample holds many counts of this clonotype. Being one base from a much bigger clone, this may be a read error. The genes are TRBV6-1 and TRBJ2-1, with TRBD2 as a possible D gene (6 bases). Judging by the DNA end, TRBJ2-7 fits better; the J call may be wrong. The CDR3 is 14 amino acids. Germline V gives CDR1 MNHNS, CDR2 SASEGT. The CDR3 coding sequence is TGTGCCAGCACGGACACTAGCTCCTACAATGAGCAGTACTTC. It encodes CASTDTSSYNEQYF.

The rearrangement joins TRBV6-6 to TRBJ2-5; D unclear. Judging by the DNA end, TRBJ2-7 fits better; the J call may be wrong. Looked up from germline, CDR1 is MNHNY and CDR2 is SVGAGI (reference sequence). The CDR3 is 15 residues long. The CDR3 loop is CASSYSATAEYEQYF. CDR3 DNA sequence: TGTGCCAGCAGTTACTCGGCTACAGCTGAATACGAGCAGTACTTC.

The rearrangement uses TRBV14 and TRBJ2-5; D perhaps matches TRBD1 (5 bases). V shed 3 bases and J shed 11 bases, with 19 bases lying between them. Germline lookup yields CDR1 SGHDN and CDR2 FVKESK. This CDR3 has 14 amino acids. CDR3: CASSHPGGANEQYF. CDR3 coding DNA: TGTGCCAGCAGCCACCCCGGTGGGGCCAATGAGCAGTACTTC.

This chain links TRBV6-9 with TRBJ2-7; D not certain. The assigned J gene may be wrong: the sequence end matches TRBJ2-5 better. From germline, CDR1 is MNHGY and CDR2 SVAAGI. This CDR3 has 17 amino acids. CDR3 bases: TGTGCCAGCAGTTATCGTCTTTCAGCGCAAAGTAAAGAGACCCAGTACTTC. Protein product: CASSYRLSAQSKETQYF.

This clonotype showed up just a few times. The chain combines TRBV7-2 with TRBJ1-1; weak D call: TRBD1 (5 bases). The germline V gene has CDR1 SGHTA and CDR2 FQGNSA. V was shortened by 2 bases and J by 8 bases, with 15 bases between the two germline ends. This CDR3 spans 14 amino acids. CDR3 residues: CASSLSGTAGEAFF. CDR3 DNA sequence: TGTGCCAGCAGCTTATCGGGGACGGCCGGGGAAGCTTTCTTT.

Details on this clonotype: A read error may produce the germline difference seen at one junction end. The chain employs TRBV7-2 and TRBJ2-3, with a possible D match to TRBD2 (6 bases). The CDR3 covers 14 residues. CDR1 and CDR2 (germline): SGHTA, FQGNSA. CDR3 bases: TGTGCCAGCAGCTTGTCCACTTTAACCCGGGGGTTGTTCTTC. Translated, it gives CASSLSTLTRGLFF.

As DNA, the CDR3 is TGTGCCAGCAGTAACGGACAGGGAGTAGCCAACGTCCTGACTTTC. Its protein is CASSNGQGVANVLTF. This chain joins TRBV6-8 and TRBJ2-6; 8 bases match TRBD1. The V segment lost 5 bases and the J segment 7 bases; nucleotides outside the gene matches: 7. This CDR3 is built from 15 residues. Germline CDR1 and CDR2: MNHGY and SAAAGT.

This rearrangement joins TRBV7-2 to TRBJ2-3, with a weak D call TRBD2 (6 bases). Germline loops: CDR1 SGHTA, CDR2 FQGNSA. The V and J ends lost 1 base and 11 bases respectively, with 16 bases between them. There are 14 residues in the CDR3. Written as DNA, the CDR3 is TGTGCCAGCAGCTTAGAACCAGGTGGGGAGGAGCAGTATTTT. Translating gives CASSLEPGGEEQYF. The full variable domain, completed using reference TRBV7-2 and TRBJ2-3, is GAGVSQSPSNKVTEKGKDVELRCDPISGHTALYWYRQSLGQGLEFLIYFQGNSAPDKSGLPSDRFSAERTGGSVSTLTIQRTQQEDSAVYLCASSLEPGGEEQYFGPGTRLTVL.

Here the CDR3 reads CASSDTDRAGELFF. The CDR3 region has the DNA TGTGCCAGCAGCGATACCGACAGGGCCGGGGAGCTGTTTTTT. The chain uses TRBV7-6 and TRBJ2-2, with 7 bases matching TRBD1. Trimming cost V 5 bases and J 6 bases; bases outside gene matches: 6. The CDR3 covers 14 residues. Germline CDR1 is SGHVS and CDR2 is FNYEAQ. The whole variable domain, remainder taken from reference TRBV7-6 and TRBJ2-2, is GAGVSQSPRYKVTKRGQDVALRCDPISGHVSLYWYRQALGQGPEFLTYFNYEAQQDKSGLPNDRFSAERPEGSISTLTIQRTEQRDSAMYRCASSDTDRAGELFFGEGSRLTVL.

The chain couples TRBV7-2 to TRBJ2-5, with D perhaps matching TRBD1 (6 bases). Gene TRBJ2-6 matches the end of the DNA better, so the J call may be wrong. The CDR3 is 16 residues long. Germline values: CDR1 SGHTA, CDR2 FQGNSA. The CDR3 loop is CASSHDRRSGANVLTF. Written as DNA, the CDR3 is TGTGCCAGCAGCCACGACAGGAGGTCTGGGGCCAACGTCCTGACTTTC.

In its sample, this clonotype was seen a few times. The J gene is TRBJ2-1, the V gene TRBV7-9, with 11 bases identical to TRBD2. CDR3 length equals 16 residues. Germline V gene lookup returns CDR1 SEHNR and CDR2 FQNEAQ (reference sequence). J gave up 7 bases and V 5 bases, and 10 bases lay outside the gene matches. CDR3: CASSPSSGRAKNEQFF. CDR3 DNA sequence: TGTGCCAGCAGCCCGAGTAGCGGGAGGGCCAAGAATGAGCAGTTCTTC.

About this clonotype: Without the conserved terminal phenylalanine or tryptophan, this CDR3 likely stems from a read error. The DNA is omitted, as the CDR3 cannot be located on it reliably, and the CDR3 follows TCRdb's listing. The CDR3 reads CATSDWPSGPQTPTMSSSSVR. This chain connects TRBV24-1 to TRBJ2-3; TRBD2, the table's D call, was not compared with the DNA. Germline CDR1 is KGHDR and CDR2 is SFDVKD. The length of the CDR3 is 21 amino acids, counting both ends.

Comment on this clonotype: This may stem from a read error, because a much larger clone lies one nucleotide away. The V gene is TRBV11-2, the J gene TRBJ1-5; D gene unclear. The length of the CDR3 is 18 residues. Germline V gives CDR1 SGHAT, CDR2 FQNNGV. The CDR3 loop is CASSLKAVAAYSNQPQQF. In DNA, the CDR3 is TGTGCCAGCAGCCTAAAAGCGGTCGCCGCTTATAGCAATCAGCCCCAGCAATTT.

The CDR3 here is CASSQGLVSTDTQYF. In nucleotides, the CDR3 is TGTGCCAGCAGCCAGGGACTAGTCAGCACAGATACGCAGTATTTT. The V call is TRBV7-3, the J call TRBJ2-3, with 8 bases fitting TRBD2. Germline lookup yields CDR1 SGHTA and CDR2 FQGTGA. The CDR3 has 15 amino acids. J gave up 0 bases and V 5 bases, and 4 bases lay outside the gene matches.